A selection of T cell receptor beta chains follows, all from one sample in a study of blood T cell repertoires in COVID-19. The data were produced by immunoSEQ multiplex PCR, yet TCRdb's version contains in-frame clones alone and is incomplete. The table records about 220,000 clones, less than 90% of them present only once. Sequences were obtained from peripheral blood. Every receptor here comes from a woman aged 60-75 years who had recovered from COVID-19. The CDR3 runs from the conserved cysteine through the conserved F or W. The D gene is left open where the match is weak.

v_call,j_call,d_call,cdr3_aa
TRBV5-8,TRBJ1-2,-,CASSVRGDSGDTF
TRBV18,TRBJ1-4,-,CASSPPGARSEKLFF
TRBV10-3,TRBJ2-7,-,CAIREQGGENEQYF
TRBV19,TRBJ2-2,TRBD1,CASSKQGAGGELFF
TRBV12-3/TRBV12-4,TRBJ1-2,-,CASSFTGVDTF
TRBV5-1,TRBJ1-2,-,CASSLAGVGGYTF
TRBV24-1,TRBJ2-1,-,CATRGPSGDEQFF
TRBV4-1,TRBJ2-5,TRBD2,CASSQETWASGGFQQETQYF
TRBV19,TRBJ1-1,-,CARQANTEAFF
TRBV3-1/TRBV3-2,TRBJ1-6,-,CASSQVSDRRPLHF
TRBV4-2,TRBJ2-4,-,CASSQPLAARPLAKNIQYF
TRBV18,TRBJ2-2,-,CASSPPEGNTGELFF
TRBV9,TRBJ2-3,TRBD2,CASSGTSGGLSTDTQYF
TRBV6-1,TRBJ1-5,TRBD1,CASSETRTGGMAQHF
TRBV5-1,TRBJ1-1,-,CASSPGRLNTEAFF
TRBV2,TRBJ2-3,-,CASRAGILTDTQYF
TRBV6-5,TRBJ1-1,-,CASSPTPGANTEAFF
TRBV18,TRBJ2-5,TRBD1,CASSPQTGEETQYF
TRBV5-4,TRBJ2-5,-,CASSSSRTAQETQYF
TRBV6-5,TRBJ1-1,-,CGLSWGVNTEAFF
TRBV29-1,TRBJ2-2,TRBD1,CSATDRGGTGELFF
TRBV12-5,TRBJ1-1,-,CATRGMNTEAFF
TRBV7-3,TRBJ2-2,-,CASSLSFSNTGELFF
TRBV7-2,TRBJ1-1,TRBD1,CASSLQGAAFEAFF
TRBV6-5,TRBJ2-7,-,CASSYSLRGQYEQYF
TRBV10-3,TRBJ2-1,TRBD2,CAIRGLAGGRTYNEQFF
TRBV4-3,TRBJ1-5,-,CASSQDWAEYSNQPQHF
TRBV5-1,TRBJ2-3,TRBD1,CASSLGVGQGTADTQYF
TRBV30,TRBJ1-1,-,CAWSPLIFYRVSEAFF
TRBV5-6,TRBJ2-2,-,CASSLEFRYTGELFF
TRBV5-1,TRBJ2-5,TRBD2,CASSVGLAEETQYF
TRBV12-3/TRBV12-4,TRBJ1-5,-,CASSLAGNQPQHF
TRBV27,TRBJ2-5,-,CASRLAGAGETQYF
TRBV5-1,TRBJ1-6,-,CASSLVGSSSVYNSPLHF
TRBV5-1,TRBJ1-1,-,CASSLGTGIVTEAFF
TRBV7-3,TRBJ2-3,TRBD2,CASSLVASGGAADTQYF
TRBV6-6,TRBJ1-2,TRBD1,CASSRTGADTF
TRBV11-2,TRBJ1-2,-,CASSLEPRGRGYTF
TRBV9,TRBJ2-2,TRBD2,CASSSRLADTGELFF
TRBV4-1,TRBJ1-2,TRBD1,CASSQDGTGGGGYTF
TRBV6-4,TRBJ1-2,-,CASSAESAGRGYTF
TRBV19,TRBJ2-3,TRBD2,CASSKTGGGTDTQYF
TRBV4-1,TRBJ1-1,-,CASRPTRDTEAFF
TRBV3-1/TRBV3-2,TRBJ1-1,-,CASTGNTEAFF
TRBV20-1,TRBJ1-6,TRBD1,CSASTNQGDNSPLHF
TRBV5-6,TRBJ1-1,TRBD1,CASSQVDRVSTEAFF
TRBV19,TRBJ1-4,TRBD1,CASSARDSENEKLFF
TRBV18,TRBJ1-1,TRBD1,CASSPRTGGTGTEAFF
TRBV6-1,TRBJ2-5,-,CASSEGGGRETQYF
TRBV6-5,TRBJ1-3,TRBD1,CATSSPDRAGNTIYF
TRBV5-5,TRBJ2-2,-,CASSSLQGPGELFF
TRBV7-3,TRBJ2-3,TRBD2,CASSLTALAGGFTDTQYF
TRBV13,TRBJ2-4,-,CASSLRGRVQNIQYF
TRBV7-3,TRBJ2-3,TRBD2,CASSRGVASTDTQYF
TRBV12-5,TRBJ2-1,TRBD2,CASGLRLAGFYNEQFF
TRBV9,TRBJ2-1,TRBD2,CASSVAYRGVHNEQFF
TRBV2,TRBJ1-1,TRBD1,CASRGYRGGTEAFF
TRBV7-2,TRBJ2-7,-,CASSLEVGLAQYF
TRBV4-2,TRBJ2-2,-,CASSQERVATNTGELFF
TRBV27,TRBJ2-3,TRBD2,CASSFSLAGGTDTQYF